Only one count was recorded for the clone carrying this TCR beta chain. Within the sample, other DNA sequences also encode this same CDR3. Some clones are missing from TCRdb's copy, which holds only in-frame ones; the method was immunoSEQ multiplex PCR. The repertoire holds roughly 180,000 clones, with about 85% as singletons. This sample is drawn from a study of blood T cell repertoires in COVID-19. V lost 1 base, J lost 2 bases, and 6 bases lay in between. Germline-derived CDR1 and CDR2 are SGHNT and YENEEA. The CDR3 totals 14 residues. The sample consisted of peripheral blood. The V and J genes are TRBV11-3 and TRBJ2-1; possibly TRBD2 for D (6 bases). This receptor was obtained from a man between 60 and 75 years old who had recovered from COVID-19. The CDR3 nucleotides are TGTGCCAGCAGCTTAGCTAGCGCCTACAATGAGCAGTTCTTC. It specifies CASSLASAYNEQFF.